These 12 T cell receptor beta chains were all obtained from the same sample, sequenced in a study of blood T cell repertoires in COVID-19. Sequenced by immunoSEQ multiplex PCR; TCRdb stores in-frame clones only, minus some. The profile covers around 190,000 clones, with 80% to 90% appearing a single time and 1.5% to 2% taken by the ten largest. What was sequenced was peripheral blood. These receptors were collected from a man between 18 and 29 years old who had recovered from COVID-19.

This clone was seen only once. CDR3 nucleotides: TGTGCCAGCAGCGCCTCAATGGGGGGAAGCTCTGGAAACACCATATATTTT. It yields the protein CASSASMGGSSGNTIYF. The rearrangement joins TRBV9 to TRBJ1-3; tentative D call: TRBD1 (5 bases). V gave up 3 bases and J gave up 0 bases, with 16 bases separating them. Germline CDR1 SGDLS, CDR2 YYNGEE. The CDR3 spans 17 residues.

CDR3 sequence: CASSEMGGGNKAFF. CDR3 coding DNA: TGTGCCAGCAGTGAAATGGGGGGGGGTAATAAAGCTTTCTTT. The rearrangement links TRBV2 to TRBJ1-1, with a weak D call TRBD1 (5 bases). CDR3 length: 14 amino acids. V lost 2 bases and J lost 9, with 16 bases in between. Germline CDR1 is SNHLY and CDR2 is FYNNEI.

CDR3 DNA sequence: TGTGCCTGGAGTGTACAGGGCGGCTACACCTTC. This gives the protein CAWSVQGGYTF. The genes are TRBV30 and TRBJ1-2; perhaps TRBD1 as D (6 bases). Trimming left V 0 bases short and J 8 bases short, with 7 bases between. Germline values: CDR1 GTSNPN, CDR2 SVGIG (reference sequence). CDR3 length equals 11 residues.

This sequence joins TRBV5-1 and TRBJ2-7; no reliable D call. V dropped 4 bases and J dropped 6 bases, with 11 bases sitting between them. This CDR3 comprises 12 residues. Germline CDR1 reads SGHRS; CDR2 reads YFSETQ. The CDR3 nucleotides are TGCGCCAGCAGCCGAGACTTTCCCGAGCAGTACTTC. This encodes CASSRDFPEQYF. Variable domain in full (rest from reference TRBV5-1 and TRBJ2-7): KAGVTQTPRYLIKTRGQQVTLSCSPISGHRSVSWYQQTPGQGLQFLFEYFSETQRNKGNFPGRFSGRQFSNSRSEMNVSTLELGDSALYLCASSRDFPEQYFGPGTRLTVT.

CDR3 residues: CATSRDQVETQYF. Written as DNA, the CDR3 is TGTGCCACCAGCAGAGATCAGGTGGAGACCCAGTACTTC. The gene calls are TRBV15 and TRBJ2-5; no clear D gene. There are 13 residues in the CDR3. CDR1 and CDR2 (germline): LNHNV, YYDKDF (reference sequence). The germline V and J ends were trimmed by 0 bases and 5 bases, with 7 bases remaining between them. The full variable domain, rest sourced from reference TRBV15 and TRBJ2-5, is DAMVIQNPRYQVTQFGKPVTLSCSQTLNHNVMYWYQQKSSQAPKLLFHYYDKDFNNEADTPDNFQSRRPNTSFCFLDIRSPGLGDTAMYLCATSRDQVETQYFGPGTRLLVL.

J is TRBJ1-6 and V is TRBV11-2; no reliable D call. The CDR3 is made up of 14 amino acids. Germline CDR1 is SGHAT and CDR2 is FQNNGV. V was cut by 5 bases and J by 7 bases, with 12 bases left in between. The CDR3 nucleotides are TGTGCCAGCAGCCTAGCCGGGGTAAATTCACCCCTCCACTTT. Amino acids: CASSLAGVNSPLHF.

CDR3 protein: CASSPDRGGSPLHF. The CDR3 DNA sequence: TGTGCCAGCAGTCCGGACAGGGGAGGGTCACCCCTCCACTTT. The chain couples TRBV6-5 to TRBJ1-6, with 9 bases that match TRBD1. V lost 5 bases to trimming and J lost 10 bases; unmatched junction nucleotides: 6. Germline CDR1 is MNHEY and CDR2 is SVGAGI. This CDR3 contains 14 residues.

Written as DNA, the CDR3 is TGTGCCTCCTACCGGGGACAGGGGCCTGTCGGAGGCTACACCTTC. Translation: CASYRGQGPVGGYTF. The V call is TRBV10-3, the J call TRBJ1-2; TRBD1 matches at 10 bases. This CDR3 contains 15 residues. With V trimmed by 11 bases and J by 8 bases, 17 bases remained unmatched. Germline-derived CDR1 and CDR2 are ENHRY and SYGVKD.

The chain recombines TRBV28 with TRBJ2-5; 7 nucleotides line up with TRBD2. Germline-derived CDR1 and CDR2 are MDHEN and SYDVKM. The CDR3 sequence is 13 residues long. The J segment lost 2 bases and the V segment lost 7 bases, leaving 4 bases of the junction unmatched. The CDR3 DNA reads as TGTGCCAGCACCTGGGGGGGGCAAGAGACCCAGTACTTC. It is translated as CASTWGGQETQYF.

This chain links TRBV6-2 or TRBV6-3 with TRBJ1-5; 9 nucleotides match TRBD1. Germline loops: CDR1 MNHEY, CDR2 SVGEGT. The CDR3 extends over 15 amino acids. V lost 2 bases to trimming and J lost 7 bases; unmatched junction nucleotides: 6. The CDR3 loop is CASSYGGTGNQPQHF. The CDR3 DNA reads TGTGCCAGCAGTTACGGTGGGACAGGGAACCAGCCCCAGCATTTT.

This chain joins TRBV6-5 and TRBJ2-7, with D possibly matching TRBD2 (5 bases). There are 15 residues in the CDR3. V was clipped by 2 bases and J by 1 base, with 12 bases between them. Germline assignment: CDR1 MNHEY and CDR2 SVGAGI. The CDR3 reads CASSYRGSTSYEQYF. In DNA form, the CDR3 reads TGTGCCAGCAGTTACCGGGGTAGCACGTCCTACGAGCAGTACTTC.

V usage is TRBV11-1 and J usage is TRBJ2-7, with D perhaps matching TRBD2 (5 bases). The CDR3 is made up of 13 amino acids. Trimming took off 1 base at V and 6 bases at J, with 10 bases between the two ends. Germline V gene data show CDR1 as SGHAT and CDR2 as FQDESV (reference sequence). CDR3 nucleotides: TGTGCCAGCAGCTTAGTGGAGGCCACCGAGCAGTACTTC. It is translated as CASSLVEATEQYF. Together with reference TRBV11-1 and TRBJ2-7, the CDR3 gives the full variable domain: EAEVAQSPRYKITEKSQAVAFWCDPISGHATLYWYRQILGQGPELLVQFQDESVVDDSQLPKDRFSAERLKGVDSTLKIQPAELGDSAMYLCASSLVEATEQYFGPGTRLTVT.